This T cell receptor beta chain was documented in a study of CD8 T cells in ankylosing spondylitis. Findings and limits, study-wide: It appeared that ankylosing spondylitis blood was characterized by a TCR beta motif of fewer than 10 highly homologous variants. Researchers reportedly found disease-linked clones significantly enriched in matched ankylosing spondylitis synovial fluid.

Worth noting for this clonotype: Its target is not known.

From the 5' RACE reads, TCRdb called clonotypes with MiXCR, one entry per CDR3 protein. Among roughly 700,000 distinct CDR3 sequences, 19% were seen once, and the ten largest hold about 19%. Germline values: CDR1 SGHTA, CDR2 FQGNSA. This CDR3 contains 17 residues. Trimming at V came to 5 bases and at J to 2 bases, leaving 6 bases not matched to a gene. The source of this sequence is a male donor with ankylosing spondylitis. The sample was blood, either unsorted or a sorted T cell fraction (not recorded which). The rearrangement joins TRBV7-2 to TRBJ2-2; TRBD2 matches at 12 bases. The CDR3 spells CASSPQTSGRNTGELFF. Here the CDR3 DNA reads TGTGCCAGCAGCCCCCAGACTAGCGGGAGAAACACCGGGGAGCTGTTTTTT. The whole variable domain, remainder taken from reference TRBV7-2 and TRBJ2-2, is GAGVSQSPSNKVTEKGKDVELRCDPISGHTALYWYRQSLGQGLEFLIYFQGNSAPDKSGLPSDRFSAERTGGSVSTLTIQRTQQEDSAVYLCASSPQTSGRNTGELFFGEGSRLTVL.